The 15 T cell receptor beta chains listed next were all sequenced from one sample in a study of T cells after yellow fever vaccination. TCRdb re-called the 5' RACE reads through MiXCR, storing one row per CDR3 protein. The sample yields about 500,000 distinct CDR3 sequences, about a sixth seen once. The sequences come from PBMCs, collected about 5 days after the first yellow fever vaccination. These receptors were collected from a man aged 18 to 30 who received the YFV17D yellow fever vaccine.

V and J are TRBV7-2 and TRBJ2-7; the D gene is possibly TRBD2 (5 bases). Trimming took off 5 bases at V and 5 bases at J, with 19 bases between the two ends. Germline V gene data show CDR1 as SGHTA and CDR2 as FQGNSA. The CDR3 consists of 15 residues. The CDR3 DNA sequence: TGTGCCAGCAGCCCCCCGGGGTCGACCCTCAACGAGCAGTACTTC. Amino acid sequence: CASSPPGSTLNEQYF.

In this sample, this clonotype turned up a few times. The rearrangement uses TRBV5-1 and TRBJ2-3; no clear D. Germline assignment: CDR1 SGHRS and CDR2 YFSETQ. The CDR3 is 15 residues long. Trimming removed 0 bases at V and 0 bases at J, with 8 bases between. The CDR3, as DNA: TGCGCCAGCAGCTTGGACACCCCTAGCACAGATACGCAGTATTTT. Protein product: CASSLDTPSTDTQYF.

This clonotype was observed many times. The chain couples TRBV29-1 to TRBJ2-5; D ambiguous. The CDR3 covers 12 residues. From germline, CDR1 is SQVTM and CDR2 ANQGSEA. Trimming removed 4 bases at V and 1 base at J, with 7 bases between. The CDR3 DNA reads as TGCAGCGTTGTCGCTAGCCAAGAGACCCAGTACTTC. Protein sequence: CSVVASQETQYF.

This clonotype was observed a handful of times. V gene TRBV28 combines with J gene TRBJ2-7, with 10 bases fitting TRBD1. After removal of 5 bases from V and 2 bases from J, the junction contained 9 bases not matched to a gene. Germline values: CDR1 MDHEN, CDR2 SYDVKM. The CDR3 contains 16 residues. CDR3 in DNA: TGTGCCAGCAGTGGCGGTCGGGGGACAGGGGCCTACGAGCAGTACGTC. It yields the protein CASSGGRGTGAYEQYV.

The rearrangement joins TRBV19 to TRBJ2-1; the D gene could be TRBD1 or TRBD2 (5 bases each). CDR1 is LNHDA and CDR2 is SQIVND in the germline V gene (reference sequence). There are 11 residues in the CDR3. V was cut by 3 bases and J by 13 bases, with 10 bases left in between. CDR3 residues: CASSMGDYQFF. DNA of the CDR3: TGTGCCAGTAGTATGGGGGATTATCAGTTCTTC.

The chain recombines TRBV10-1 with TRBJ2-1; the D is unclear. The V end lost 1 base, the J end lost 2 bases, and 9 bases lay between the germline ends. This CDR3 has 15 amino acids. Germline values: CDR1 WNHNN, CDR2 SYGVQD (reference sequence). DNA of the CDR3: TGCGCCAGCAGTGAGTATCTGAAACCCTACAATGAGCAGTTCTTC. This encodes CASSEYLKPYNEQFF.

The chain links TRBV12-5 to TRBJ2-2, with TRBD1 identical over 8 bases. The germline V gene has CDR1 LGHNT and CDR2 FRNRAP. The V gene end was trimmed by 2 bases and the J gene end by 6 bases; junction bases not matched to a gene: 11. The CDR3 extends over 17 amino acids. In DNA form, the CDR3 reads TGTGCTAGTGGTTTGCTCCTCAGGACAGGGAAGGCCGGGGAGCTGTTTTTT. Its protein is CASGLLLRTGKAGELFF.

This clonotype was found a few times. J is TRBJ2-5 and V is TRBV7-8; the D gene could be TRBD1 or TRBD2 (6 bases each). The CDR3 has 17 amino acids. The germline V gene encodes CDR1 SGHVS and CDR2 FQNEAQ. V was shortened by 1 base and J by 5 bases, with 20 bases between the two germline ends. This CDR3 reads CASSLGPPRGAGETQYF. The CDR3 DNA reads as TGTGCCAGCAGCTTAGGACCTCCAAGGGGGGCCGGGGAGACCCAGTACTTC.

This sequence joins TRBV12-3 or TRBV12-4 and TRBJ2-2; D not resolved. The CDR3 is made up of 15 amino acids. Trimming removed 8 bases from V and 3 bases from J, with 16 bases in between. Written as DNA, the CDR3 is TGTGCCAGCGGTCGACAAGGGATATACACCGGGGAGCTGTTTTTT. Protein product: CASGRQGIYTGELFF.

This sequence joins TRBV12-3 or TRBV12-4 and TRBJ2-5; 13 bases align to TRBD2. The CDR3 loop spans 16 amino acids. J gave up 7 bases and V 5 bases, and 10 bases lay outside the gene matches. The CDR3 nucleotides are TGTGCCAGCAGTCAACTAGCGGGGGGGTTCCCTGGGACCCAGTACTTC. It codes for CASSQLAGGFPGTQYF.

This clonotype came up a few times. This chain links TRBV24-1 with TRBJ2-1; 8 nucleotides align to TRBD1. Germline V gene lookup returns CDR1 KGHDR and CDR2 SFDVKD. Trimming at V came to 5 bases and at J to 6 bases, leaving 14 bases not matched to a gene. The CDR3 sequence is 17 residues long. The CDR3 DNA reads as TGTGCCACCAGTGGAGGGCCCCTGCAGGGGGCGGTCAATGAGCAGTTCTTC. Protein: CATSGGPLQGAVNEQFF.

In this sample, this clonotype turned up a few times. The chain recombines TRBV6-5 with TRBJ1-3; D perhaps matches TRBD1 (5 bases). This CDR3 has 15 residues. Germline-derived CDR1 and CDR2 are MNHEY and SVGAGI. The germline V and J ends were trimmed by 2 bases and 1 base, with 9 bases remaining between them. CDR3 sequence: CASSYGAASGNTIYF. CDR3 bases: TGTGCCAGCAGTTACGGGGCAGCTTCTGGAAACACCATATATTTT.

The chain has TRBV10-3 and TRBJ2-3; tentative D call: TRBD1 (6 bases). Germline assignment: CDR1 ENHRY and CDR2 SYGVKD. The CDR3 loop spans 15 amino acids. Trimming removed 6 bases at V and 0 bases at J, with 13 bases between. The CDR3 DNA reads as TGTGCCATCAGCCGGGACAACCCTAGCACAGATACGCAGTATTTT. Amino acids: CAISRDNPSTDTQYF.

This sequence joins TRBV20-1 and TRBJ2-2, with 7 bases matching TRBD2. The CDR3 has 15 amino acids. Germline values: CDR1 DFQATT, CDR2 SNEGSKA (reference sequence). V dropped 2 bases and J dropped 0; count of bases not matched to a gene: 3. CDR3: CSARLAASNTGELFF. The CDR3 bases are TGCAGTGCTAGACTAGCGGCCTCGAACACCGGGGAGCTGTTTTTT.

The chain uses TRBV29-1 and TRBJ2-3, with D unclear. V lost 2 bases to trimming and J lost 1 base, with 10 bases between them. The CDR3 has 14 residues. The germline gives CDR1 SQVTM, CDR2 ANQGSEA. CDR3 DNA: TGCAGCGTTGAACGTCTGCAGGGCACAGATACGCAGTATTTT. Translated: CSVERLQGTDTQYF.